This T cell receptor beta chain stems from a study of shared clonotypes between healthy human individuals. This CDR3 spans 14 amino acids. Germline CDR1 and CDR2: SGHVS and FQNEAQ. The V and J ends lost 3 bases and 2 bases, in that order; junction bases with no gene match: 1. Sequenced by immunoSEQ multiplex PCR; TCRdb stores in-frame clones only, minus some. There are about 1,500,000 clones in the sample; roughly 97% occur only once, and 0.95% to 1.5% lies in the top ten. J is TRBJ2-1 and V is TRBV7-8; 7 positions match TRBD2. Sequencing was done on a sample of naive CD4+ T cells sorted from blood. Subset denoted: CD45RA+ positively selected. This sequence originates from a man aged 25 to 40 in good health. The CDR3 spells CASSLSGTYNEQFF. The CDR3, as DNA: TGTGCCAGCAGCTTGAGCGGGACCTACAATGAGCAGTTCTTC.